The 29 T cell receptor beta chains below all came from one sample that was sequenced in a study of cytomegalovirus exposure and HLA in healthy donors. The PCR made use of 60 Vbeta and 13 Jbeta primers. Measured with immunoSEQ multiplex PCR; TCRdb has only the in-frame clones, and not every one. The sample includes tens of thousands of clones, roughly 84% seen only once; the top ten take about 4.3%. Specimen: PBMCs. The origin of the receptors is a man aged 30 to 45 in good health and CMV-seronegative.

The chain joins TRBV30 to TRBJ2-5; TRBD1 matches at 10 bases. In germline, CDR1 is GTSNPN, CDR2 SVGIG (reference sequence). Trimming cost V 1 base and J 5 bases; bases outside gene matches: 7. This CDR3 comprises 15 residues. The CDR3 coding sequence is TGTGCCTGGAGTGCTGGGACAGGGGTTTGGGAGACCCAGTACTTC. Protein: CAWSAGTGVWETQYF.

This chain joins TRBV11-3 and TRBJ2-3, with TRBD2 identical over 11 bases. Germline CDR1 and CDR2: SGHNT and YENEEA. V lost 5 bases, J lost 2 bases, and 6 bases stayed unmatched. This CDR3 has 16 residues. CDR3 loop: CASSRGTSGSTDTQYF. The CDR3 DNA is TGTGCCAGCAGCCGAGGGACTAGCGGATCCACAGATACGCAGTATTTT. Supplemented by reference TRBV11-3 and TRBJ2-3, the full variable domain reads EAGVVQSPRYKIIEKKQPVAFWCNPISGHNTLYWYLQNLGQGPELLIRYENEEAVDDSQLPKDRFSAERLKGVDSTLKIQPAELGDSAVYLCASSRGTSGSTDTQYFGPGTRLTVL.

This chain joins TRBV11-2 and TRBJ2-1; 11 positions agree with TRBD2. V shed 2 bases and J 1 base; nucleotides not matched to a gene: 10. Germline V gene lookup returns CDR1 SGHAT and CDR2 FQNNGV. There are 19 residues in the CDR3. CDR3 sequence (DNA): TGTGCCAGCAGCTTAAGGGGGCTAGCGGGAGGTGTGTCCTACAATGAGCAGTTCTTC. Translating it yields CASSLRGLAGGVSYNEQFF.

The V call is TRBV9, the J call TRBJ1-2; tentative D call: TRBD1 (5 bases). CDR3 length equals 14 residues. Trimming removed 4 bases at V and 6 bases at J, with 16 bases between. CDR1 and CDR2 (germline): SGDLS, YYNGEE. The CDR3 loop reads CASSSRGRVDGYTF. Here the CDR3 DNA reads TGTGCCAGCAGCTCCCGAGGCAGGGTCGATGGCTACACCTTC.

A few counts support this clone. The sample carries other DNA sequences with the same CDR3. The genes are TRBV5-1 and TRBJ1-1, with TRBD1 matching 7 bases. Germline V gene sequence: CDR1 SGHRS, CDR2 YFSETQ. The CDR3 is made up of 15 amino acids. V shed 0 bases, J shed 1 base, and the junction held 3 bases outside the gene matches. CDR3 DNA: TGCGCCAGCAGCTTGGTCGGGACAGAGAACACTGAAGCTTTCTTT. Protein: CASSLVGTENTEAFF. Full variable domain (remainder filled in from reference TRBV5-1 and TRBJ1-1): KAGVTQTPRYLIKTRGQQVTLSCSPISGHRSVSWYQQTPGQGLQFLFEYFSETQRNKGNFPGRFSGRQFSNSRSEMNVSTLELGDSALYLCASSLVGTENTEAFFGQGTRLTVV.

The chain links TRBV25-1 to TRBJ1-1; D is possibly TRBD1 (5 bases). Trimming took 4 bases from V and 5 from J, leaving 8 bases between them. The CDR3 covers 12 residues. The germline V gene has CDR1 MGHDK and CDR2 SYGVNS. In DNA, the CDR3 is TGTGCCAGCAGTGCTCAGGGAACTGAAGCTTTCTTT. It is translated as CASSAQGTEAFF.

The sample holds one count of this clone. The J gene is TRBJ1-4, the V gene TRBV2; the match to TRBD1 covers 10 bases. The V segment lost 6 bases and the J segment 7 bases; nucleotides outside the gene matches: 5. CDR1 and CDR2 (germline): SNHLY, FYNNEI. This CDR3 is built from 14 residues. Written as DNA, the CDR3 is TGTGCCAGCAGGCCGGGACAGGGGTTTGAAAAACTGTTTTTT. Encoded protein: CASRPGQGFEKLFF.

The rearrangement joins TRBV6-4 to TRBJ1-1, with 8 bases that match TRBD1. Germline CDR1 is MRHNA and CDR2 is SNTAGT. The junction had 4 bases not matched to a gene; V was cut back by 5 bases and J by 5 bases. CDR3 length: 13 residues. The CDR3 DNA reads as TGTGCCAGCAGTACAACAGGGGGGACTGAAGCTTTCTTT. As protein: CASSTTGGTEAFF.

This rearrangement joins TRBV7-9 to TRBJ2-5; D is unclear. Germline CDR1 is SEHNR and CDR2 is FQNEAQ (reference sequence). The CDR3 is 13 residues long. The V end was cut by 6 bases, the J end by 2 bases, with 10 bases between. CDR3 sequence reads: CASSPHGQETQYF. In nucleotides, the CDR3 is TGTGCCAGCAGTCCCCACGGGCAAGAGACCCAGTACTTC.

The chain combines TRBV13 with TRBJ2-3, with 14 bases lining up with TRBD2. This CDR3 spans 16 amino acids. The trim removed 4 bases at V and 3 bases at J, leaving 3 bases unmatched. CDR1 is PRHDT, CDR2 FYEKMQ, per germline (reference sequence). The CDR3 is CASSSRLAGGTDTQYF. In DNA, the CDR3 is TGTGCCAGCAGCTCTCGACTAGCGGGAGGGACAGATACGCAGTATTTT.

Comment on this clone: The junction does not match germline at one end; this may be a read error. The chain combines TRBV7-9 with TRBJ2-7; perhaps TRBD1 as D (6 bases). The germline gives CDR1 SEHNR, CDR2 FQNEAQ (reference sequence). The CDR3 runs 16 residues. CDR3 amino acids: CSSSSPTDRIGNEQYF. The CDR3 nucleotides are TGTTCCAGCAGCTCACCTACCGACAGGATTGGAAACGAGCAGTACTTC.

V is TRBV9 and J is TRBJ2-7; D perhaps matches TRBD1 (6 bases). The CDR3 loop spans 15 amino acids. V gave up 4 bases and J gave up 2 bases, with 16 bases separating them. Germline loops: CDR1 SGDLS, CDR2 YYNGEE. Written as DNA, the CDR3 is TGTGCCAGCAGCCCTCTGGACAGCCTAACCTACGAGCAGTACTTC. This translates into CASSPLDSLTYEQYF.

The V call is TRBV6-6, the J call TRBJ1-1; D may be TRBD1 (6 bases). CDR1 is MNHNY and CDR2 is SVGAGI in the germline V gene (reference sequence). The CDR3 is made up of 13 amino acids. V was shortened by 6 bases and J by 1 base, with 9 bases between the two germline ends. CDR3 nucleotide sequence: TGTGCCAGCAGCAGACAGGAGAACACTGAAGCTTTCTTT. Translation: CASSRQENTEAFF.

A few counts support this clone. J is TRBJ1-5 and V is TRBV6-5, with D perhaps matching TRBD1 (6 bases). V lost 10 bases to trimming and J lost 7 bases, with 8 bases between them. This CDR3 has 10 amino acids. CDR1 and CDR2 (germline): MNHEY, SVGAGI. The CDR3 sequence: CANGQQPQHF. The DNA for the CDR3 is TGTGCCAACGGACAGCAGCCCCAGCATTTT.

CDR3 nucleotides: TGCTCATTCACCGGGACAGGGACCTACGAGCAGTACTTC. Protein: CSFTGTGTYEQYF. The rearrangement links TRBV29-1 to TRBJ2-7, with 9 bases matching TRBD1. CDR1 is SQVTM, CDR2 ANQGSEA, per germline. CDR3 length: 13 amino acids.

This clone was observed a single time. The identical CDR3 is also encoded by other nucleotide sequences in the sample. The V gene is TRBV7-9, the J gene TRBJ2-7, with 8 bases lining up with TRBD2. Germline V gene lookup returns CDR1 SEHNR and CDR2 FQNEAQ (reference sequence). Germline trimming cut 9 bases from V and 7 bases from J; bases unmatched to any gene: 17. This CDR3 region has 15 residues. CDR3 region: CASSPGGRPWEEQYF. CDR3 nucleotide sequence: TGTGCCAGTAGCCCCGGCGGGAGGCCGTGGGAGGAGCAGTACTTC.

V is TRBV20-1 and J is TRBJ1-1, with D uncertain. From germline, CDR1 is DFQATT and CDR2 SNEGSKA (reference sequence). The V gene lost 6 bases and the J gene lost 8 bases, with 13 bases spanning the gap. CDR3 length equals 11 residues. Here the CDR3 DNA reads TGCAGTGCCCGGTGGGAGAAGGAAGCTTTCTTT. Translated: CSARWEKEAFF.

This clone was seen a single time. CDR3 region: CASSRRVGTNYGYTF. CDR3 DNA: TGTGCCAGCAGCCGACGGGTCGGGACTAACTATGGCTACACCTTC. V usage is TRBV27 and J usage is TRBJ1-2, with no clear D. V was trimmed by 6 bases and J by 0 bases, leaving 14 bases between them. The CDR3 consists of 15 residues. CDR1 is MNHEY, CDR2 SMNVEV, per germline (reference sequence).

The V and J genes are TRBV15 and TRBJ1-1; the D is unclear. The CDR3 has 13 residues. The V and J ends lost 0 bases and 8 bases respectively, with 10 bases between them. From germline, CDR1 is LNHNV and CDR2 YYDKDF (reference sequence). CDR3 sequence reads: CATSRDIAPEAFF. The CDR3 DNA reads as TGTGCCACCAGCAGAGATATAGCCCCGGAAGCTTTCTTT.

This clone appeared a few times. The gene calls are TRBV5-6 and TRBJ2-7; TRBD2 is a possible D gene (5 bases). In germline, CDR1 is SGHDT, CDR2 YYEEEE. The length of the CDR3 is 13 residues. Trimming stripped 9 bases from V and 0 bases from J, with 13 bases between. CDR3 in DNA: TGTGCCACTAGACGGAGCGGCTCCTACGAGCAGTACTTC. This sequence encodes CATRRSGSYEQYF.

This chain links TRBV9 with TRBJ1-5; D is unclear. Germline V gene sequence: CDR1 SGDLS, CDR2 YYNGEE. Trimming removed 7 bases at V and 5 bases at J, with 7 bases between. This CDR3 is built from 11 residues. The CDR3 loop reads CASGEDQPQHF. The DNA for the CDR3 is TGTGCCAGCGGGGAGGATCAGCCCCAGCATTTT.

This clone was recorded only once. V and J are TRBV18 and TRBJ1-5, with 7 bases lining up with TRBD1. The CDR3 covers 15 residues. Germline V CDR1 and CDR2: KGHSH, LQKENI. With V trimmed by 3 bases and J by 7 bases, 9 bases remained unmatched. The CDR3 reads CASSPSTGSGQPQHF. The CDR3 DNA reads TGTGCCAGCTCACCGTCGACAGGGTCGGGGCAGCCCCAGCATTTT.

V gene TRBV9 combines with J gene TRBJ1-2; D gene unclear. The CDR3 runs to 12 residues. V was trimmed by 4 bases and J by 8 bases, leaving 12 bases between them. In germline, CDR1 is SGDLS, CDR2 YYNGEE. The chain's CDR3 is CASSPPRGGYTF. DNA of the CDR3: TGTGCCAGCAGCCCTCCCCGAGGCGGCTACACCTTC. Full variable domain (rest looked up from reference TRBV9 and TRBJ1-2): DSGVTQTPKHLITATGQRVTLRCSPRSGDLSVYWYQQSLDQGLQFLIQYYNGEERAKGNILERFSAQQFPDLHSELNLSSLELGDSALYFCASSPPRGGYTFGSGTRLTVV.

This clone was recorded a few times. The chain employs TRBV6-5 and TRBJ2-7; possible D gene TRBD2, 5 bases. Germline lookup yields CDR1 MNHEY and CDR2 SVGAGI. The V and J ends lost 6 bases and 1 base respectively, with 7 bases between them. The CDR3 is 12 amino acids. This CDR3 is CASSGMSYEQYF. CDR3 in DNA: TGTGCCAGCAGCGGGATGTCCTACGAGCAGTACTTC.

This clone was detected a few times. J is TRBJ2-7 and V is TRBV5-6; TRBD1 agrees at 7 bases. J gave up 0 bases and V 4 bases, and 7 bases lay outside the gene matches. The CDR3 has 15 residues. Germline-derived CDR1 and CDR2 are SGHDT and YYEEEE. The CDR3, as DNA: TGTGCCAGCAGCAAGACAGGGAAGAGCTCCTACGAGCAGTACTTC. Protein product: CASSKTGKSSYEQYF.

This chain uses TRBV5-4 with TRBJ2-7, with 10 bases matching TRBD1. The length of the CDR3 is 14 residues. The germline V gene has CDR1 SGHNT and CDR2 YYREEE (reference sequence). The ends lost 5 bases at V and 2 bases at J; junction bases unmatched: 4. CDR3 residues: CASSSGTGAYEQYF. The CDR3 region has the DNA TGTGCCAGCAGTTCCGGGACAGGGGCCTACGAGCAGTACTTC. Together with reference TRBV5-4 and TRBJ2-7, the CDR3 gives the full variable domain: ETGVTQSPTHLIKTRGQQVTLRCSSQSGHNTVSWYQQALGQGPQFIFQYYREEENGRGNFPPRFSGLQFPNYSSELNVNALELDDSALYLCASSSGTGAYEQYFGPGTRLTVT.

The chain combines TRBV5-5 with TRBJ2-3; TRBD2 aligns across 8 bases. The ends lost 0 bases at V and 3 bases at J; junction bases unmatched: 3. This CDR3 spans 15 amino acids. Looked up from germline, CDR1 is SGHKS and CDR2 is YYEKEE (reference sequence). The chain's CDR3 is CASSLAGLATDTQYF. CDR3 sequence (DNA): TGTGCCAGCAGCTTGGCCGGACTAGCAACAGATACGCAGTATTTT.

This clone counts as medium-sized. The genes are TRBV6-5 and TRBJ2-7; TRBD2 agrees at 13 bases. V lost 5 bases to trimming and J lost 7 bases; unmatched junction nucleotides: 8. The CDR3 runs to 15 residues. Germline-derived CDR1 and CDR2 are MNHEY and SVGAGI. CDR3 protein: CASSVGTSGAWEQYF. CDR3 DNA sequence: TGTGCCAGCAGTGTGGGGACTAGCGGGGCCTGGGAGCAGTACTTC.

This chain uses TRBV6-1 with TRBJ1-4; unclear D gene. CDR3 length: 14 amino acids. From germline, CDR1 is MNHNS and CDR2 SASEGT. Deletions cut 1 base from V and 8 bases from J, with 11 bases between. CDR3: CASSEGLGVEKLFF. In nucleotides, the CDR3 is TGTGCCAGCAGTGAAGGACTAGGCGTGGAAAAACTGTTTTTT.